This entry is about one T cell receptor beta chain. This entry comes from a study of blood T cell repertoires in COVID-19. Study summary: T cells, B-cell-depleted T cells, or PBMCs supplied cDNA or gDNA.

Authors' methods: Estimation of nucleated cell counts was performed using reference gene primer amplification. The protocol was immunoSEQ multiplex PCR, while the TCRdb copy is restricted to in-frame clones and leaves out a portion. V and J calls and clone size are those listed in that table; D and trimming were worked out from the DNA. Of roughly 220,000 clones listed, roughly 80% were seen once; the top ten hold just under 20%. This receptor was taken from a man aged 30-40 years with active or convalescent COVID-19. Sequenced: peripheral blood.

The CDR3 DNA is TGTGCCAGTAGTATGGGCGGCCTCAGCGGCTATGGCTACACCTTC. This codes for CASSMGGLSGYGYTF. V and J are TRBV19 and TRBJ1-2; D is undetermined. The germline gives CDR1 LNHDA, CDR2 SQIVND (reference sequence). The CDR3 covers 15 residues. V lost 3 bases and J 4 bases, leaving 15 bases between the germline ends.